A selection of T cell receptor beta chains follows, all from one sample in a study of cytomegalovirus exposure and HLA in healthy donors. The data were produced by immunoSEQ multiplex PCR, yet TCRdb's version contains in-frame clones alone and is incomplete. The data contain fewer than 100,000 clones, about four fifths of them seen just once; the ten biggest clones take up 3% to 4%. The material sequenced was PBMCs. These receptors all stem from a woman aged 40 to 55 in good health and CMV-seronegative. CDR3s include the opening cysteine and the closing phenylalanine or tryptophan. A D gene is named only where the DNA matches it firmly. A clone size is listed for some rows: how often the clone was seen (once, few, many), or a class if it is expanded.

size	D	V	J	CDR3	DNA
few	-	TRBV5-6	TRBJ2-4	CASGPWAGLKNIQYF	TGTGCCAGCGGCCCATGGGCAGGGCTCAAAAACATTCAGTACTTC
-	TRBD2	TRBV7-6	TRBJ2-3	CASSAASGVVDTQYF	TGTGCCAGCAGCGCAGCTAGCGGGGTTGTAGATACGCAGTATTTT
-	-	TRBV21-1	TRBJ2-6	CASSKGSGGPTRISGANVLTF	TGTGCCAGCAGCAAAGGGAGCGGGGGTCCTACCCGGATCTCTGGGGCCAACGTCCTGACTTTC
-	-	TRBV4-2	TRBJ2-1	CASSQDAGVAGEQFF	TGTGCCAGCAGCCAAGACGCAGGGGTAGCGGGTGAGCAGTTCTTC
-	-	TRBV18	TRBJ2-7	CASSRGTMSYEQYF	TGTGCCAGCTCACGAGGGACAATGAGTTACGAGCAGTACTTC
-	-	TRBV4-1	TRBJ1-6	CASSQGYRERAYNSPLHF	TGCGCCAGCAGCCAAGGGTACAGGGAACGTGCCTATAATTCACCCCTCCACTTT
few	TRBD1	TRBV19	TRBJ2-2	CASSAGTGITGELFF	TGTGCCAGTAGTGCCGGGACAGGGATCACCGGGGAGCTGTTTTTT
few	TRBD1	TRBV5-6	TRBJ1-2	CASSYRGLGLSGYTF	TGTGCCAGCAGCTACAGGGGGCTGGGTTTGAGCGGCTACACCTTC
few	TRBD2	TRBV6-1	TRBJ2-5	CASSEAAGGQETQYF	TGTGCCAGCAGTGAAGCGGCGGGGGGGCAAGAGACCCAGTACTTC
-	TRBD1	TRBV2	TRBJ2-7	CASTDRTEQYF	TGTGCCAGCACGGACAGGACGGAGCAGTACTTC
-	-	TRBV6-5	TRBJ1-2	CASSYSQGYGYTF	TGTGCCAGCAGTTACTCCCAGGGCTATGGCTACACCTTC
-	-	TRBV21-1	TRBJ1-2	CASSKRLLTENYGYTF	TGTGCCAGCAGCAAGCGTCTCCTCACAGAAAACTATGGCTACACCTTC
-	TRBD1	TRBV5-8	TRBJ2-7	CASSLTGQASTEQYF	TGTGCCAGCAGCCTCACCGGACAGGCGTCAACCGAGCAGTACTTC
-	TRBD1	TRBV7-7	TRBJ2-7	CASSLAKWDRFSYEQYF	TGTGCTAGCAGCTTAGCCAAGTGGGACAGGTTCTCCTACGAGCAGTACTTC
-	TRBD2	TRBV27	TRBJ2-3	CASSLILTGGSDTQYF	TGTGCCAGCAGTTTAATATTGACGGGGGGATCAGATACGCAGTATTTT
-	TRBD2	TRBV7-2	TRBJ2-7	CASSLTSGVSYEQYF	TGTGCCAGCAGCTTGACAAGCGGGGTGAGCTACGAGCAGTACTTC
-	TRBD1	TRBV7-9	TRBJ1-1	CASSLQNAGQGVLGTEAFF	TGTGCCAGCAGCTTACAGAATGCGGGACAGGGAGTCTTGGGCACTGAAGCTTTCTTT
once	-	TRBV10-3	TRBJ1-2	CAIRSTPSYGYTF	TGTGCCATCCGTTCCACCCCCAGTTATGGCTACACCTTC
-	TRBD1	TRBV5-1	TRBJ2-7	CASSSETGHIYEQYF	TGCGCCAGCAGCTCAGAGACAGGGCATATTTACGAGCAGTACTTC
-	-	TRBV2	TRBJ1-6	CASSGGDSPLHF	TGTGCCAGCTCAGGAGGGGATTCACCCCTCCACTTT
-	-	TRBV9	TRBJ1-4	CASSVNGGINEKLFF	TGTGCCAGCAGCGTAAACGGGGGGATTAATGAAAAACTGTTTTTT
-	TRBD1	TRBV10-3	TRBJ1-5	CAIREQGAGQPQHF	TGTGCCATCAGGGAACAGGGGGCGGGTCAGCCCCAGCATTTT
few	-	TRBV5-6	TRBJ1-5	CASSITGGGNQPQHF	TGTGCCAGCAGCATCACCGGGGGGGGCAATCAGCCCCAGCATTTT
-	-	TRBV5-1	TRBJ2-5	CATQRGETQYF	TGCGCCACCCAAAGGGGAGAGACCCAGTACTTC
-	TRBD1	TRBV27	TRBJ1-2	CASRRTGVNYGYTF	TGTGCCAGCAGAAGGACAGGGGTTAACTATGGCTACACCTTC
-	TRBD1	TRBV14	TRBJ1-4	CASSRGQGVPELFF	TGTGCCAGCAGCCGGGGACAGGGAGTTCCGGAACTGTTTTTT
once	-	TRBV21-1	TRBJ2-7	CASSKERTGTYEQYF	TGTGCCAGCAGCAAAGAGCGGACAGGGACCTACGAGCAGTACTTC
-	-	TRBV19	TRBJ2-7	CASSMEGPYEQYF	TGTGCCAGTAGTATGGAGGGCCCTTACGAGCAGTACTTC
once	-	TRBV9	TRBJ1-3	CASSLEAGYGNTIYF	TGTGCCAGCAGCCTCGAGGCGGGGTACGGAAACACCATATATTTT
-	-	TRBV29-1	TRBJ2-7	CSVVLRATGYEQYF	TGCAGCGTTGTCCTCAGGGCCACTGGCTACGAGCAGTACTTC
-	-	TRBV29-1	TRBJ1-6	CSVEGSGASPLHF	TGCAGCGTTGAAGGGAGCGGGGCTTCACCCCTCCACTTT
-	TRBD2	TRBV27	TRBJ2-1	CASRRSGGYNEQFF	TGTGCCAGCAGACGTAGCGGGGGGTACAATGAGCAGTTCTTC
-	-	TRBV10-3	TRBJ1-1	CAISEEVATEAFF	TGTGCCATCAGTGAGGAAGTAGCTACTGAAGCTTTCTTT
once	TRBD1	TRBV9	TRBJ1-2	CASSGDRGVYGYPF	TGTGCCAGCAGCGGGGACAGGGGGGTCTATGGCTACCCCTTC
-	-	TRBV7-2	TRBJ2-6	CASSSVGPTGANVLTF	TGTGCCAGCAGCTCTGTCGGTCCAACTGGGGCCAACGTCCTGACTTTC
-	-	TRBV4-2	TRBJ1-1	CASSQAGEPPEAFF	TGTGCCAGCAGCCAAGCGGGGGAGCCACCCGAAGCTTTCTTT
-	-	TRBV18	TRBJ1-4	CASSPIGLATNEKLFF	TGTGCCAGCTCACCCATCGGGTTGGCAACTAATGAAAAACTGTTTTTT
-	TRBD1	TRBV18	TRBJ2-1	CASSPLQGEYNEQFF	TGTGCCAGCTCACCATTACAGGGGGAATACAATGAGCAGTTCTTC
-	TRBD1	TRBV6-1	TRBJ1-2	CASRSGQGWGGYTF	TGTGCCAGCAGGTCGGGACAGGGTTGGGGAGGCTACACCTTC
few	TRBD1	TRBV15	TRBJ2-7	CATSRDWQGAGEQYF	TGTGCCACCAGCAGAGATTGGCAGGGGGCCGGCGAGCAGTACTTC
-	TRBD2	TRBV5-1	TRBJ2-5	CASSLAGLDQETQYF	TGCGCCAGCAGTCTAGCGGGGTTAGATCAAGAGACCCAGTACTTC
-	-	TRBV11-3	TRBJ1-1	CASSLDRGTEAFF	TGTGCCAGCAGCTTAGATCGAGGCACTGAAGCTTTCTTT
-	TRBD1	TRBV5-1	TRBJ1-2	CASTRDSENYGYTF	TGCGCCAGCACACGGGACAGCGAGAACTATGGCTACACCTTC
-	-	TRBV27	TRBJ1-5	CASSWGHLNQPQHF	TGTGCCAGCAGTTGGGGACACCTCAATCAGCCCCAGCATTTT
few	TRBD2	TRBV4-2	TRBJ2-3	CASSQGTSGGTDTQYF	TGTGCCAGCAGCCAGGGGACTAGCGGGGGCACAGATACGCAGTATTTT
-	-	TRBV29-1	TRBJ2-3	CSVVGAGAPTDTQYF	TGCAGCGTTGTGGGGGCCGGGGCACCCACAGATACGCAGTATTTT
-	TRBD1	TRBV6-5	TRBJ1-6	CASASTGHNSPLHF	TGTGCCAGCGCCTCGACAGGGCATAATTCACCCCTCCACTTT
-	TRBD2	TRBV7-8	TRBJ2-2	CASSLVPPRGGYTGELFF	TGTGCCAGCAGCTTAGTGCCCCCGCGGGGGGGCTACACCGGGGAGCTGTTTTTT
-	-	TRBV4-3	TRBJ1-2	CASSQDFAGGGGYTF	TGCGCCAGCAGCCAAGATTTTGCCGGGGGTGGGGGCTACACCTTC
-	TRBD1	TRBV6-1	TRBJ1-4	CALSGTGREKLFF	TGTGCTCTTTCCGGGACAGGGCGTGAAAAACTGTTTTTT
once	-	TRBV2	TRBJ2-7	CASRLQAILSYEQYF	TGTGCCAGCAGACTACAGGCTATCCTATCCTACGAGCAGTACTTC
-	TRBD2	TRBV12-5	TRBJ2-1	CASAPGLAGNASYNEQFF	TGTGCTAGTGCCCCGGGACTAGCGGGGAATGCGTCCTACAATGAGCAGTTCTTC
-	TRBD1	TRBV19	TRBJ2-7	CASSPRTGGTRAYEQYF	TGTGCCAGTAGTCCTCGGACAGGGGGCACAAGGGCCTACGAGCAGTACTTC
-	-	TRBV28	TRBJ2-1	CASSFDSLYNEQFF	TGTGCCAGCAGTTTCGACAGCCTCTACAATGAGCAGTTCTTC
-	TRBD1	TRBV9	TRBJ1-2	CASSVETGPVYGYTF	TGTGCCAGCAGCGTAGAGACAGGGCCCGTCTATGGCTACACCTTC